This TCR beta chain emerged from a study of CD8+CD57+ T cells in acquired aplastic anemia. This clonotype appeared many times. TCR beta VDJ combinations and CDR3 sequences were profiled from genomic DNA. TCRdb re-derived calls from the reads in MiXCR, one entry per CDR3 protein. The sample yields some 150,000 distinct CDR3 sequences, about 40% seen once. Sequenced input: sorted CD4+, CD8+, or CD8+CD57+ T cells (not recorded which) from PBMCs. The clonotype originates from a human donor in good health, serving as a control.

The DNA of the CDR3 is TGTGCCAGCAGTGAAAACCACGAGCAGTACTTC. Translation: CASSENHEQYF. The chain joins TRBV2 to TRBJ2-7; D remains ambiguous. Trimming left V 2 bases short and J 5 bases short, with 4 bases between. Germline V CDR1 and CDR2: SNHLY, FYNNEI. The CDR3 is 11 residues long.